A selection of T cell receptor beta chains follows, all from one sample in a study of PD-1 blockade in classical Hodgkin lymphoma. Here immunoSEQ multiplex PCR was the method, and the copy in TCRdb shows in-frame clones only, minus some. The sample lists tens of thousands of clones; more than 70% were seen once. The material was peripheral blood mononuclear cells (PBMCs), obtained at baseline. The receptor set was obtained from a human donor with classical Hodgkin lymphoma. Each CDR3 is given with its conserved first and last residue. Each record gives: V gene, J gene, clone size, D gene, CDR3 protein, CDR3 DNA. D genes are given only for firm matches. Size values are once, few and many counts, or a class for expanded clones, and some rows have none.

V gene: TRBV5-1; J gene: TRBJ2-5; clone size: -; D gene: -; CDR3 protein: CASRVDSRETQYF; CDR3 DNA: TGCGCCAGCAGAGTGGACAGCCGAGAGACCCAGTACTTC
V gene: TRBV28; J gene: TRBJ2-7; clone size: -; D gene: -; CDR3 protein: CASTTVGETYEQYF; CDR3 DNA: TGTGCCAGCACCACTGTGGGGGAAACCTACGAGCAGTACTTC
V gene: TRBV2; J gene: TRBJ2-1; clone size: -; D gene: TRBD1; CDR3 protein: CASSEGQGRRDLNEQFF; CDR3 DNA: TGTGCCAGCAGTGAAGGACAGGGGAGGCGAGATCTCAATGAGCAGTTCTTC
V gene: TRBV28; J gene: TRBJ2-1; clone size: -; D gene: -; CDR3 protein: CASSSPDFYNEQFF; CDR3 DNA: TGTGCCAGCAGTTCCCCGGACTTCTACAATGAGCAGTTCTTC
V gene: TRBV6-4; J gene: TRBJ1-5; clone size: -; D gene: -; CDR3 protein: CASSEAGDQPQHF; CDR3 DNA: TGTGCCAGCAGTGAGGCAGGCGATCAGCCCCAGCATTTT
V gene: TRBV6-6; J gene: TRBJ1-5; clone size: few; D gene: -; CDR3 protein: CASSYKTSNQPQHF; CDR3 DNA: TGTGCCAGCAGTTACAAGACCAGCAATCAGCCCCAGCATTTT
V gene: TRBV7-9; J gene: TRBJ2-3; clone size: -; D gene: TRBD2; CDR3 protein: CASSLAGLAGGHRDTQYF; CDR3 DNA: TGTGCCAGCAGCTTAGCGGGACTAGCGGGGGGGCATAGAGATACGCAGTATTTT
V gene: TRBV28; J gene: TRBJ1-1; clone size: -; D gene: -; CDR3 protein: CASSSILAGTTGEAFF; CDR3 DNA: TGTGCCAGCAGTTCAATCCTCGCCGGGACGACGGGTGAAGCTTTCTTT
V gene: TRBV7-2; J gene: TRBJ1-4; clone size: -; D gene: -; CDR3 protein: CASSLAGHPEKLFF; CDR3 DNA: TGTGCCAGCAGCTTAGCGGGACATCCCGAAAAACTGTTTTTT
V gene: TRBV5-1; J gene: TRBJ2-7; clone size: -; D gene: TRBD2; CDR3 protein: CASSLPGQGLAGLPYEQYF; CDR3 DNA: TGCGCCAGCAGCCTACCGGGACAGGGACTAGCGGGTCTCCCCTACGAGCAGTACTTC